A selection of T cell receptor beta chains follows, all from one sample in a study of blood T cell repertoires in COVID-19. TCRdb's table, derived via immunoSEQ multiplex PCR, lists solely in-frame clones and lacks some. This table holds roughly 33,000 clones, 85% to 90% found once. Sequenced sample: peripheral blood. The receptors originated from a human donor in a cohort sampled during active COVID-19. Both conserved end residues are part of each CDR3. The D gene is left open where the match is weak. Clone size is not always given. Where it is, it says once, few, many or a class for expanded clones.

CASSSPGGGAGDTQYF	TGTGCCAGCAGCTCCCCCGGGGGAGGGGCGGGAGATACGCAGTATTTT	NA	TRBV7-9	TRBD2	TRBJ2-3
CASRLTENYGYTF	TGTGCCAGCAGGTTAACAGAGAACTATGGCTACACCTTC	NA	TRBV12-3/TRBV12-4	NA	TRBJ1-2
CASSLAASAGELFF	TGTGCCAGCAGCTTAGCTGCTAGCGCCGGGGAGCTGTTTTTT	NA	TRBV7-3	NA	TRBJ2-2
CASSLFQLRDINTDTQYF	TGTGCCAGCAGTTTATTTCAACTCCGGGATATCAACACAGATACGCAGTATTTT	NA	TRBV27	NA	TRBJ2-3
CASSLSSGGDTGELFF	TGTGCCAGCAGCCTTTCTTCTGGGGGGGACACCGGGGAGCTGTTTTTT	NA	TRBV4-2	TRBD2	TRBJ2-2
CASSPTGGPRETQYF	TGTGCCAGCAGCCCGACAGGGGGCCCTAGAGAGACCCAGTACTTC	NA	TRBV6-5	TRBD1	TRBJ2-5
CSATENTQYF	TGCAGTGCAACGGAGAATACGCAGTATTTT	NA	TRBV20-1	NA	TRBJ2-3
CASSLAGPVHEQYF	TGTGCCAGTAGTTTGGCGGGGCCTGTCCACGAGCAGTACTTC	NA	TRBV19	NA	TRBJ2-7
CASSPLPTSSGNTIYF	TGTGCCAGCAGCCCCCTTCCGACAAGCTCTGGAAACACCATATATTTT	NA	TRBV7-9	NA	TRBJ1-3
CASSLGAGVTDTQYF	TGTGCCAGCAGCTTGGGGGCGGGAGTAACAGATACGCAGTATTTT	NA	TRBV7-6	NA	TRBJ2-3
CASSFSVQETQYF	TGCGCCAGCAGCTTTTCCGTGCAAGAGACCCAGTACTTC	NA	TRBV5-1	NA	TRBJ2-5
CASSIVAPGYQETQYF	TGTGCCAGTAGTATAGTGGCTCCAGGGTACCAAGAGACCCAGTACTTC	NA	TRBV19	NA	TRBJ2-5
CASRPPRGTGDRNEQFF	TGTGCCAGCAGACCCCCCCGGGGGACAGGGGATCGCAATGAGCAGTTCTTC	few	TRBV28	TRBD1	TRBJ2-1
CASSLSPGLAGYEQYF	TGTGCCAGCAGCTTGTCTCCGGGACTAGCGGGGTACGAGCAGTACTTC	NA	TRBV5-6	TRBD2	TRBJ2-7
CASSSDRATSGGLLQSSYNEQFF	TGCGCCAGCAGCTCGGATCGGGCTACTAGCGGGGGGTTACTTCAGAGCTCCTACAATGAGCAGTTCTTC	NA	TRBV5-1	TRBD2	TRBJ2-1
CASSPAVGRHNEQFF	TGTGCCAGCAGCCCAGCAGTGGGGAGGCACAATGAGCAGTTCTTC	NA	TRBV7-9	NA	TRBJ2-1
CATSRGSGGGLNGYTF	TGTGCCACCAGCAGAGGATCCGGGGGAGGGCTGAATGGCTACACCTTC	NA	TRBV15	NA	TRBJ1-2
CASSRRTAQRTDTQYF	TGTGCCAGCAGCAGGAGGACCGCTCAGCGCACAGATACGCAGTATTTT	NA	TRBV7-8	NA	TRBJ2-3
CASRGTGEPYEQYF	TGTGCCAGCAGGGGGACAGGCGAACCCTACGAGCAGTACTTC	NA	TRBV6-6	TRBD1	TRBJ2-7
CASRGAGSREQYF	TGTGCCAGCAGAGGGGCGGGAAGTCGCGAGCAGTACTTC	NA	TRBV28	NA	TRBJ2-7
CASSFVRGGPYSYEQYF	TGTGCCAGCAGTTTTGTGAGGGGAGGGCCCTACTCCTACGAGCAGTACTTC	few	TRBV28	TRBD2	TRBJ2-7
CASSWEGAGGVGEQYF	TGCGCCAGCAGCTGGGAAGGGGCGGGAGGTGTGGGCGAGCAGTACTTC	NA	TRBV5-1	TRBD2	TRBJ2-7
CASISPSGANVLTF	TGTGCCAGTATATCCCCCTCTGGGGCCAACGTCCTGACTTTC	NA	TRBV19	NA	TRBJ2-6
CATAVQPNEQFF	TGTGCCACCGCGGTCCAGCCTAATGAGCAGTTCTTC	NA	TRBV24-1	NA	TRBJ2-1
CATSDHNTGELFF	TGTGCCACCAGTGACCATAACACCGGGGAGCTGTTTTTT	NA	TRBV24-1	NA	TRBJ2-2
CASRPFQGAYNEQFF	TGTGCCAGTAGACCCTTCCAAGGGGCTTACAATGAGCAGTTCTTC	NA	TRBV19	NA	TRBJ2-1
CASSPFGETQYF	TGTGCCAGCTCCCCCTTCGGGGAGACCCAGTACTTC	NA	TRBV11-2	NA	TRBJ2-5